Each of the 27 T cell receptor beta chains below was sequenced from the same sample in a study of identifying expanded T cells in peripheral blood. Clones were read by immunoSEQ multiplex PCR, and TCRdb kept only the in-frame ones, dropping some. The sample lists approximately 75,000 clones; 90% were seen once. The specimen was blood. Receptors originate from a person aged 18 to 75 in good health.

CDR3 region: CASSFYGTGGNEQYF. DNA of the CDR3: TGTGCCAGCAGTTTTTATGGGACAGGGGGGAACGAGCAGTACTTC. The chain combines TRBV28 with TRBJ2-7, with 11 bases that match TRBD1. The CDR3 runs 15 residues. V lost 3 bases, J lost 5 bases, and 6 bases stayed unmatched. Germline CDR1 is MDHEN and CDR2 is SYDVKM. The variable domain in full, with the rest retrieved from reference TRBV28 and TRBJ2-7, is DVKVTQSSRYLVKRTGEKVFLECVQDMDHENMFWYRQDPGLGLRLIYFSYDVKMKEKGDIPEGYSVSREKKERFSLILESASTNQTSMYLCASSFYGTGGNEQYFGPGTRLTVT.

The chain has TRBV11-2 and TRBJ2-5; D is ambiguous. This CDR3 contains 14 residues. Germline V CDR1 and CDR2: SGHAT, FQNNGV. The germline V and J ends were trimmed by 5 bases and 2 bases, with 12 bases remaining between them. The chain's CDR3 is CASSAPGPQETQYF. CDR3 sequence (DNA): TGTGCCAGCAGCGCCCCCGGCCCACAAGAGACCCAGTACTTC.

The gene calls are TRBV4-2 and TRBJ1-4; TRBD1 matches at 7 bases. This CDR3 spans 14 amino acids. Germline V gene data show CDR1 as LGHNA and CDR2 as YNFKEQ. J was trimmed by 8 bases and V by 6 bases; bases with no gene match: 9. CDR3 DNA sequence: TGTGCCAGCAGACGACAGGGTAAAAGGGAAAAACTGTTTTTT. Its translation is CASRRQGKREKLFF.

This clone appeared a single time. The J gene is TRBJ2-2, the V gene TRBV7-2, with no clear D. The CDR3 has 12 amino acids. The germline CDR1 and CDR2 sequences are SGHTA and FQGNSA. The V end was cut by 3 bases, the J end by 5 bases, with 4 bases between. The CDR3 nucleotides are TGTGCCAGCAGCTTGAGGACCGGGGAGCTGTTTTTT. Protein sequence: CASSLRTGELFF.

The V call is TRBV7-8, the J call TRBJ1-5; possible D gene TRBD1, 5 bases. CDR3 length: 15 residues. CDR1 and CDR2 (germline): SGHVS, FQNEAQ. Trimming cost V 1 base and J 2 bases, with 9 bases left between them. CDR3 amino acids: CASSLVGGGNQPQHF. The CDR3 nucleotides are TGTGCCAGCAGCTTAGTCGGGGGGGGCAATCAGCCCCAGCATTTT.

This rearrangement joins TRBV18 to TRBJ2-6; 7 bases are shared with TRBD2. Germline CDR1 KGHSH, CDR2 LQKENI. This CDR3 comprises 17 residues. V was pared by 3 bases and J by 0 bases, with 5 bases of the junction left unmatched. CDR3 in DNA: TGTGCCAGCTCACCGGAGACTAGCTTCTCTGGGGCCAACGTCCTGACTTTC. Translated, it gives CASSPETSFSGANVLTF.

Comments on this clone: Germline is not matched at one junction end, which may reflect a read error. The rearrangement links TRBV20-1 to TRBJ2-7, with 8 bases fitting TRBD1. The CDR3 runs 11 residues. Germline V gene lookup returns CDR1 DFQATT and CDR2 SNEGSKA (reference sequence). As DNA, the CDR3 is TGCAGTGCTAGAGATCCGGGACAGGAGATTTTC. Translation gives CSARDPGQEIF.

The genes are TRBV7-2 and TRBJ2-2; TRBD2 aligns across 8 bases. Germline CDR1 and CDR2: SGHTA and FQGNSA. Trimming at V came to 5 bases and at J to 1 base, leaving 9 bases not matched to a gene. This CDR3 spans 17 amino acids. The CDR3 loop is CASSRTGGVRNTGELFF. Here the CDR3 DNA reads TGTGCCAGCAGCCGGACCGGGGGGGTGCGGAACACCGGGGAGCTGTTTTTT.

The rearrangement joins TRBV9 to TRBJ2-5; possibly TRBD2 for D (7 bases). Germline V gene sequence: CDR1 SGDLS, CDR2 YYNGEE. V lost 0 bases to trimming and J lost 5 bases, with 11 bases between them. The CDR3 runs 14 residues. CDR3 region: CASSVAGGAETQYF. CDR3 DNA: TGTGCCAGCAGCGTAGCGGGGGGCGCGGAGACCCAGTACTTC.

V is TRBV15 and J is TRBJ1-6; possible D gene TRBD1, 5 bases. The CDR3 is made up of 15 amino acids. Trimming took 0 bases from V and 9 from J, leaving 12 bases between them. Germline assignment: CDR1 LNHNV and CDR2 YYDKDF (reference sequence). CDR3 sequence reads: CATSREGGVSSPLHF. As DNA, the CDR3 is TGTGCCACCAGCAGAGAGGGGGGGGTAAGTTCACCCCTCCACTTT.

The V call is TRBV4-1, the J call TRBJ1-1; 7 bases fit TRBD1. Germline CDR1 MGHRA, CDR2 YSYEKL. Trimming took 2 bases from V and 6 from J; bases not matched to a gene: 3. The CDR3 is 13 amino acids. The CDR3 nucleotides are TGCGCCAGCAGCCAATTAACAGGGGCTGAAGCTTTCTTT. Translated: CASSQLTGAEAFF.

V usage is TRBV19 and J usage is TRBJ2-7; D is possibly TRBD2 (6 bases). Trimming removed 5 bases at V and 2 bases at J, with 10 bases between. This CDR3 spans 13 amino acids. Germline CDR1 and CDR2: LNHDA and SQIVND (reference sequence). The chain's CDR3 is CASSPGLPYEQYF. DNA for the CDR3: TGTGCCAGTAGTCCGGGACTTCCCTACGAGCAGTACTTC.

This clone came up once. The CDR3 reads CASRMFTGVQDGYTF. The CDR3 coding sequence is TGTGCCAGCAGGATGTTCACAGGGGTCCAGGATGGCTACACCTTC. This chain connects TRBV6-1 to TRBJ1-2; 7 bases align to TRBD1. Unmatched junction bases numbered 13, after V lost 6 bases and J lost 6 bases. This CDR3 spans 15 amino acids. Germline V lookup: CDR1 MNHNS, CDR2 SASEGT.

The CDR3 bases are TGTGCCAGCAGTGAACAGGGGGCCACCTACGAGCAGTACTTC. Its protein is CASSEQGATYEQYF. The chain employs TRBV25-1 and TRBJ2-7, with 8 positions matching TRBD1. Per the germline V gene, CDR1 is MGHDK and CDR2 is SYGVNS. The CDR3 length is 14 residues. With 2 bases clipped from V and 2 bases from J, the junction kept 2 bases outside the gene matches.

V is TRBV10-3 and J is TRBJ2-5; D uncertain. The germline V and J ends were trimmed by 4 bases and 4 bases, with 10 bases remaining between them. This CDR3 is 13 amino acids long. Germline lookup yields CDR1 ENHRY and CDR2 SYGVKD. The CDR3 DNA reads as TGTGCCATCAGTGTAATACAGTCAGAGACCCAGTACTTC. Amino acids: CAISVIQSETQYF.

V usage is TRBV27 and J usage is TRBJ2-4; D call uncertain. Germline CDR1 and CDR2: MNHEY and SMNVEV (reference sequence). CDR3 size: 13 residues. Trimming pared 4 bases from V and 7 bases from J, leaving 11 bases between. CDR3 nucleotides: TGTGCCAGCAGTTCACGACCGCAGAACATTCAGTACTTC. The encoded protein is CASSSRPQNIQYF.

This clone was seen only a few times. V is TRBV12-1 and J is TRBJ1-1; TRBD1, the D gene given by the table, was not confirmed from the DNA. TRBV12-1 is noted as a pseudogene. The CDR3 covers 19 residues. CDR3 in DNA: TGTGCCAGCAGCTTTGTCGCTCGTTACAGGGGGTGTATCGGCACTGAAGCTTTCTTT. Its translation: CASSFVARYRGCIGTEAFF.

The V and J genes are TRBV4-2 and TRBJ2-7, with TRBD2 matching over 12 bases. This CDR3 comprises 18 residues. J lost 3 bases, V lost 0 bases, and 9 bases had no gene match. CDR1 and CDR2 from the germline V gene are LGHNA and YNFKEQ. The CDR3 DNA sequence: TGTGCCAGCAGCCAAGATAATGGACTAGCGGGGTCGAGCTACGAGCAGTACTTC. It specifies CASSQDNGLAGSSYEQYF.

This sequence joins TRBV7-2 and TRBJ1-1; D is perhaps TRBD1 (6 bases). Germline loops: CDR1 SGHTA, CDR2 FQGNSA. The CDR3 has 13 amino acids. Trimming took off 1 base at V and 8 bases at J, with 11 bases between the two ends. CDR3 amino acids: CASSLGAGTEAFF. CDR3 nucleotides: TGTGCCAGCAGCTTAGGTGCCGGGACAGAAGCTTTCTTT. The full variable domain, its missing parts supplied by reference TRBV7-2 and TRBJ1-1, is GAGVSQSPSNKVTEKGKDVELRCDPISGHTALYWYRQSLGQGLEFLIYFQGNSAPDKSGLPSDRFSAERTGGSVSTLTIQRTQQEDSAVYLCASSLGAGTEAFFGQGTRLTVV.

DNA for the CDR3: TGTGCCAGCAGTTGGGCGGACAGGCGCAATCAGCCCCAGCATTTT. Translating it yields CASSWADRRNQPQHF. The chain couples TRBV28 to TRBJ1-5; 7 bases agree with TRBD1. Germline-derived CDR1 and CDR2 are MDHEN and SYDVKM. Trimming took 4 bases from V and 2 from J; bases not matched to a gene: 5. The CDR3 runs to 15 residues.

The chain carries TRBV4-3 and TRBJ1-4, with TRBD1 matching 7 bases. The CDR3 is 17 amino acids. Trimming took 1 base from V and 0 from J; bases not matched to a gene: 5. CDR1 LGHNA and CDR2 YSLEER come from the germline V gene. Here the CDR3 DNA reads TGCGCCAGCAGCCAAGGCAGGGGGTATGCAACTAATGAAAAACTGTTTTTT. Translation gives CASSQGRGYATNEKLFF.

The V gene is TRBV7-3, the J gene TRBJ2-7; TRBD2 aligns across 11 bases. Trimming at V came to 5 bases and at J to 5 bases, leaving 11 bases not matched to a gene. CDR3 length equals 16 residues. From germline, CDR1 is SGHTA and CDR2 FQGTGA. CDR3 amino acids: CASSPGVAGGSDEQYF. CDR3 DNA: TGTGCCAGCAGCCCAGGGGTAGCGGGAGGGTCCGACGAGCAGTACTTC.

This clone was seen a single time. CDR3 protein: CASQDRSVKNIQYF. The CDR3 nucleotides are TGTGCCAGCCAGGACAGGTCCGTGAAAAACATTCAGTACTTC. This chain links TRBV2 with TRBJ2-4; 7 bases align to TRBD1. The CDR3 is 14 amino acids. The trim removed 8 bases at V and 4 bases at J, leaving 8 bases unmatched. The germline CDR1 and CDR2 sequences are SNHLY and FYNNEI. Full variable domain (outside the CDR3, taken from reference TRBV2 and TRBJ2-4): EPEVTQTPSHQVTQMGQEVILRCVPISNHLYFYWYRQILGQKVEFLVSFYNNEISEKSEIFDDQFSVERPDGSNFTLKIRSTKLEDSAMYFCASQDRSVKNIQYFGAGTRLSVL.

The chain recombines TRBV7-2 with TRBJ1-2; tentatively, D is TRBD1 (5 bases). The CDR3 is 15 amino acids. Germline V gives CDR1 SGHTA, CDR2 FQGNSA. V lost 5 bases, J lost 1 base, and 14 bases lay in between. As DNA, the CDR3 is TGTGCCAGCAGCCCCCCGGGACTTCATAACTATGGCTACACCTTC. This encodes CASSPPGLHNYGYTF.

This chain joins TRBV18 and TRBJ1-3; 11 bases are shared with TRBD1. CDR3 size: 14 residues. The ends lost 6 bases at V and 2 bases at J; junction bases unmatched: 0. The germline CDR1 and CDR2 sequences are KGHSH and LQKENI. CDR3 in DNA: TGTGCCAGCTCGGGACAGGGGGCTGGAAACACCATATATTTT. Translating it yields CASSGQGAGNTIYF. The full variable domain, in which reference TRBV18 and TRBJ1-3 provide the parts outside the CDR3, is NAGVMQNPRHLVRRRGQEARLRCSPMKGHSHVYWYRQLPEEGLKFMVYLQKENIIDESGMPKERFSAEFPKEGPSILRIQQVVRGDSAAYFCASSGQGAGNTIYFGEGSWLTVV.

This chain uses TRBV7-3 with TRBJ2-3; D is undetermined. This CDR3 spans 13 amino acids. V was shortened by 5 bases and J by 3 bases, with 9 bases between the two germline ends. Per germline, CDR1 SGHTA and CDR2 FQGTGA. CDR3 sequence (DNA): TGTGCCAGCAGCCCCTACCTAACAGATACGCAGTATTTT. Protein product: CASSPYLTDTQYF.

The chain couples TRBV6-5 to TRBJ2-5; the match to TRBD1 covers 9 bases. This CDR3 spans 15 amino acids. Germline values: CDR1 MNHEY, CDR2 SVGAGI. The V segment lost 6 bases and the J segment 5 bases; nucleotides outside the gene matches: 10. CDR3 bases: TGTGCCAGCAGCCCTACCGGGACAGGGAGTGAGACCCAGTACTTC. Its translation is CASSPTGTGSETQYF.